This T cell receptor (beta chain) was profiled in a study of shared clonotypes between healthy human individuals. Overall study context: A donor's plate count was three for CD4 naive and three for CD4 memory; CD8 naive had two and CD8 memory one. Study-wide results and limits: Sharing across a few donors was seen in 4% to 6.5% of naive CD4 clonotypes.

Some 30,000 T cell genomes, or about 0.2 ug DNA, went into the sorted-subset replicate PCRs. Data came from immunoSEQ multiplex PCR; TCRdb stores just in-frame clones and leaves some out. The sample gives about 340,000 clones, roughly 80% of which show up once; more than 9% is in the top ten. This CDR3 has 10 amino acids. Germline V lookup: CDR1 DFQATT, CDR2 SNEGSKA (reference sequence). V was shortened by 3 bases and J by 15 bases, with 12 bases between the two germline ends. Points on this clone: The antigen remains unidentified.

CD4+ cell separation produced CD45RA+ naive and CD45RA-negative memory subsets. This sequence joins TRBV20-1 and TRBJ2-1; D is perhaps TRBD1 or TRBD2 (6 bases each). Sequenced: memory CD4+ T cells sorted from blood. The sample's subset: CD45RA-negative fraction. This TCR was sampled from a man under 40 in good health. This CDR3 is CSASSGARFF. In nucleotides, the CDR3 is TGCAGTGCTAGTTCGGGGGCTCGGTTCTTC.